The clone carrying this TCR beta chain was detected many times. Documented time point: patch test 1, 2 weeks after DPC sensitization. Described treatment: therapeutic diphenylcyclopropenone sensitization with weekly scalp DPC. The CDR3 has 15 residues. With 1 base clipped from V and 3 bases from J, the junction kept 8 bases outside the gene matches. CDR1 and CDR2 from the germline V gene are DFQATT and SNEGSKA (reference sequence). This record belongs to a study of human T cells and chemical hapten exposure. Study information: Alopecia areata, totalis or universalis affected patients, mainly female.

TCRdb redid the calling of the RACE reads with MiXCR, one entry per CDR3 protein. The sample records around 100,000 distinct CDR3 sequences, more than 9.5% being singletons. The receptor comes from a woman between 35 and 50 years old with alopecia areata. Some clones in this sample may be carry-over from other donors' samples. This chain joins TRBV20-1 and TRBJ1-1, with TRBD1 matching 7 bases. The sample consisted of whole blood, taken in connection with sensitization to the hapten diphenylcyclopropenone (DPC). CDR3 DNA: TGCAGTGCTAGAGGGTCAGGGGGTAAGCACACTGAAGCTTTCTTT. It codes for CSARGSGGKHTEAFF.